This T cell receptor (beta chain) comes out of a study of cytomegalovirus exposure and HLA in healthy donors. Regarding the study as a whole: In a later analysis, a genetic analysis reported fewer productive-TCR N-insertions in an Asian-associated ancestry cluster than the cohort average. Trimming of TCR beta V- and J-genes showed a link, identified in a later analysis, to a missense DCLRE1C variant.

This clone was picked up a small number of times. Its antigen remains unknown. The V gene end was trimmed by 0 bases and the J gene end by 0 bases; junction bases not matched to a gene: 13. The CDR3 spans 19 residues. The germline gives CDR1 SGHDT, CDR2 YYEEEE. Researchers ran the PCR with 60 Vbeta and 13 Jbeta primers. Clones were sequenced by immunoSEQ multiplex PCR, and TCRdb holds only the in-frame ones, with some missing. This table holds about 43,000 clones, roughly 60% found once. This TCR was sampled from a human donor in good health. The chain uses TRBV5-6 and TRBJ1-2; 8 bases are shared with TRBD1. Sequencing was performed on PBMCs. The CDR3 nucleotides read TGTGCCAGCAGCTTGGCTGACAGGGGAAGCCTTTGGGCTAACTATGGCTACACCTTC. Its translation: CASSLADRGSLWANYGYTF.